This T cell receptor beta chain was captured in a study of beta chain features in type 1 diabetes. Whole-study results and caveats: In all four CD4+ subsets, TCRB CDR3 length was significantly, moderately reduced in type 1 diabetes.

This clone was counted between two and nine times. Its target is unknown. Sequencing targeted expressed TCRB transcripts, as all isolated RNA had been reverse transcribed. TCRdb's copy holds only in-frame clones and misses some; the assay was immunoSEQ multiplex PCR. The sample lists under 300,000 clones; around 24% were seen once. One heparinised draw, averaging about 110 mL, was taken per donor. Trimming pared 5 bases from V and 0 bases from J, leaving 10 bases between. The CDR3 runs to 14 residues. Germline V CDR1 and CDR2: SGHRS, YFSETQ. This TCR derives from a woman aged 25 to 39 with type 1 diabetes. The V gene is TRBV5-1, the J gene TRBJ2-3; D may be TRBD2 (5 bases). The material sequenced was naive CD4+ T cells from blood. The CDR3 DNA reads TGCGCCAGCAGGGTGGAGCGGAGCACAGATACGCAGTATTTT. Translating gives CASRVERSTDTQYF.